This TCR beta chain stems from a study of cytomegalovirus exposure and HLA in healthy donors. Study-wide results and caveats: Further analysis, carried out later, found HLA-associated TCR beta chains more clonally expanded than equally common other chains. Earlier results showed most TCR beta V segments being productive about 87% or about 30% of the time.

Primers included in the PCR were 60 Vbeta and 13 Jbeta primers. The method was immunoSEQ multiplex PCR; TCRdb's version includes in-frame clones alone and lacks a portion of them. The sample shows about 110,000 clones, around 77% of them seen only once. About this clone itself: Its cognate antigen is unknown.

This CDR3 spans 14 amino acids. Trimming cost V 3 bases and J 4 bases; bases outside gene matches: 6. Germline values: CDR1 SGDLS, CDR2 YYNGEE. The sequence derives from a male donor in good health and CMV-seronegative. The chain combines TRBV9 with TRBJ2-7; 8 bases are shared with TRBD1. The sequenced sample consisted of PBMCs. The CDR3 nucleotides are TGTGCCAGCAGCGCGGACAGGGACCAGTACGAGCAGTACTTC. This codes for CASSADRDQYEQYF.